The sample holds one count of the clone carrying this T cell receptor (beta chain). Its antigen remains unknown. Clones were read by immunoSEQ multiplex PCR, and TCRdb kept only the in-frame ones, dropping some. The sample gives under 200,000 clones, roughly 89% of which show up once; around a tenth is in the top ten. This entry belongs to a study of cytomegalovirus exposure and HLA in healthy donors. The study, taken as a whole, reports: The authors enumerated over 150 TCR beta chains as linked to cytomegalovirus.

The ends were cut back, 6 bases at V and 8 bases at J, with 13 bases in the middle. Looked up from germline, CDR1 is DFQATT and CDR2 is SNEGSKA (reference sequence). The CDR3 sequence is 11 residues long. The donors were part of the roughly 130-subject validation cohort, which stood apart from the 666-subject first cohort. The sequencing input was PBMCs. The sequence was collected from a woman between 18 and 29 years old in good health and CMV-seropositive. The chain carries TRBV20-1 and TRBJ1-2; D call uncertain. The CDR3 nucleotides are TGCAGTGCCAAAAGTCTCAGGGGCTACACCTTC. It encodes CSAKSLRGYTF.